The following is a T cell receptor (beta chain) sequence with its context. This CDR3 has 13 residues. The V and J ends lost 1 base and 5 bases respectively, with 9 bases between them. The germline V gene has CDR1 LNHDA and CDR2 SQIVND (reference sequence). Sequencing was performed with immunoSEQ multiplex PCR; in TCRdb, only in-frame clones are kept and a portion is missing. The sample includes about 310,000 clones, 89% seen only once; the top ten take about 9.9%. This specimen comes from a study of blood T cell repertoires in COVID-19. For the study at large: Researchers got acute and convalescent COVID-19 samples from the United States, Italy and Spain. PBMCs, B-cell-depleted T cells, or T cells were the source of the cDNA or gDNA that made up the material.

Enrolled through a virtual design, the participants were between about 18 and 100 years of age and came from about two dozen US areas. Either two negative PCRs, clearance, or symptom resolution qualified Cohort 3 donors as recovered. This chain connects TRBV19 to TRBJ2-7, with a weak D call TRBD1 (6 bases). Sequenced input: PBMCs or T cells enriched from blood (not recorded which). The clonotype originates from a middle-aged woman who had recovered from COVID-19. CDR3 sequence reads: CASSIVGDNEQYF. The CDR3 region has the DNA TGTGCCAGTAGTATAGTAGGGGACAACGAGCAGTACTTC.